What follows are 3 T cell receptor beta chains derived from one specimen sequenced in a study of cytotoxic CD8 clonotypes in ibrutinib-treated CLL. Clones were sequenced by immunoSEQ multiplex PCR, and TCRdb holds only the in-frame ones, with some missing. The sample carries 100,000 to 150,000 clones, approximately 85% recorded once. The material sequenced was PBMCs, taken after 24 months of ibrutinib treatment. The receptors come from a human donor with chronic lymphocytic leukemia.

CDR3 nucleotides: TGTGCCAGCAGCTTAGACCCGGGACTAGCGGGCAACGAGCAGTACTTC. Translation gives CASSLDPGLAGNEQYF. The V and J genes are TRBV7-2 and TRBJ2-7; TRBD2 matches 12 bases. The CDR3 loop spans 16 amino acids. The germline V gene has CDR1 SGHTA and CDR2 FQGNSA. Germline trimming cut 1 base from V and 5 bases from J; bases unmatched to any gene: 6. The full variable domain, completed using reference TRBV7-2 and TRBJ2-7, is GAGVSQSPSNKVTEKGKDVELRCDPISGHTALYWYRQSLGQGLEFLIYFQGNSAPDKSGLPSDRFSAERTGGSVSTLTIQRTQQEDSAVYLCASSLDPGLAGNEQYFGPGTRLTVT.

CDR3 loop: CAIGPASGRGTDTQYF. DNA of the CDR3: TGTGCCATCGGCCCGGCTAGCGGGAGGGGGACAGATACGCAGTATTTT. The rearrangement uses TRBV10-3 and TRBJ2-3, with 12 bases that match TRBD2. This CDR3 spans 16 amino acids. Germline V gene sequence: CDR1 ENHRY, CDR2 SYGVKD. The V and J ends lost 8 bases and 3 bases, in that order; junction bases with no gene match: 9.

This rearrangement joins TRBV7-9 to TRBJ1-1; 12 bases are shared with TRBD1. Germline loops: CDR1 SEHNR, CDR2 FQNEAQ (reference sequence). The length of the CDR3 is 15 residues. The V segment lost 5 bases and the J segment 5 bases; nucleotides outside the gene matches: 6. CDR3 nucleotide sequence: TGTGCCAGCAGCCCGGGACAGGGGGCATGGACTGAAGCTTTCTTT. Protein sequence: CASSPGQGAWTEAFF.